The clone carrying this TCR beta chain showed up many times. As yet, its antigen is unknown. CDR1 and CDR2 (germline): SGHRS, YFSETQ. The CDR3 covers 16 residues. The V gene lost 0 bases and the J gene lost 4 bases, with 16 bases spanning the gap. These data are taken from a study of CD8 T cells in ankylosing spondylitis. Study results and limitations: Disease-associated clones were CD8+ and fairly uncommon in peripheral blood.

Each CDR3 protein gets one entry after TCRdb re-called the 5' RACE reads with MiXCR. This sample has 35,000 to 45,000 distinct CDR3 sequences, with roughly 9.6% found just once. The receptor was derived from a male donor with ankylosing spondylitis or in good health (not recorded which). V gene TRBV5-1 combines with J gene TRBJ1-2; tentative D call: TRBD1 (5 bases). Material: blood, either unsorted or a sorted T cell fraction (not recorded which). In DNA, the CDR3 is TGCGCCAGCAGCTTGGAACCGGGACTTTGGGGCTATGGCTACACCTTC. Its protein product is CASSLEPGLWGYGYTF.